The entry below describes one T cell receptor (beta chain). It was by 5'RACE template switching with UMIs that TCR beta cDNA was made. For each CDR3 protein, TCRdb gives one entry from its re-call of the 5' RACE reads, without DNA. In all, the sample yields some 340,000 distinct CDR3 sequences. This CDR3 region has 14 residues. Germline CDR1 is KGHSH and CDR2 is LQKENI. These data come from a study of T cells expressing NK-cell markers. Material for sequencing was blood T cells: a sorted CD56 or NKG2C T cell subset, CD4+ or CD8+ T cells, or bulk PBMC T cells (not recorded which). The sequence was collected from a man aged 18-70 years in good health. This rearrangement joins TRBV18 to TRBJ1-1; TCRdb selects TRBD1, and the lack of DNA leaves this call unchecked. This chain's CDR3 is CASSGTGLNTEAFF.